What follows is one TCR beta chain and its context. Its matching antigen is unknown. These data belong to a study of Graves' ophthalmopathy and Graves' hyperthyroidism. CDR3 length equals 17 residues. Germline-derived CDR1 and CDR2 are SGHAT and FQNNGV. Trimming pared 1 base from V and 0 bases from J, leaving 16 bases between. Certain patients, namely those with other autoimmune diseases, uncontrolled infections, pregnancy or lactation, were excluded. The PBMCs originated from more than 8 ml of fresh peripheral blood. Using RNA transcripts, the TCR beta CDR3 regions were amplified. An opening RT-PCR round employed HTBI primers and preceded a second-round multiplex PCR. TCRdb re-analysed the multiplex PCR reads in MiXCR, keeping a single row per CDR3 protein. Seen here are hundreds of thousands of distinct CDR3 sequences, 40% observed once, and the top ten hold around 40%. Study-level results: Ophthalmopathy progression prediction by the model yielded a sensitivity of 70.59% and a specificity of roughly 74%. Detected in blood as well were most expanded thyroid clonotypes with frequency above 0.001.

The chain recombines TRBV11-2 with TRBJ2-7; D is ambiguous. The source material was peripheral blood. This clonotype originated in an adult man with Graves' ophthalmopathy. CDR3 loop: CASSLVSAGMSSYEQYF. Here the CDR3 DNA reads TGTGCCAGCAGCTTAGTCTCGGCTGGGATGAGCTCCTACGAGCAGTACTTC.